This is a list of T cell receptor beta chains from one sample in a study of shared clonotypes between healthy human individuals. Repertoires were generated with immunoSEQ multiplex PCR, while TCRdb's copy carries only in-frame clones and drops some. Of approximately 470,000 clones listed, around 73% were seen once; the top ten hold around 11%. Sequencing was done on a sample of PBMCs. All receptors come from a middle-aged woman in good health. Some clones in this sample may be carry-over from other donors' samples. CDR3s include the opening cysteine and the closing phenylalanine or tryptophan. The D gene is left open where the match is weak. The size entry is marked missing in some rows and otherwise reads once, few, many or a size class.

clone_size j_call d_call v_call cdr3_nt cdr3_aa
- TRBJ1-5 TRBD1 TRBV29-1 TGCAGCGCCGGGACAGGGAACAATCAGCCCAAGCATTTT CSAGTGNNQPKHF
- TRBJ1-5 - TRBV27 TGTGCCAGCAGTTTACGATGGGGCAGGGTGTCGAATCAGCCCCAGCATTTT CASSLRWGRVSNQPQHF
- TRBJ1-2 - TRBV29-1 TGCAGCGCCGACACGCCTAACTATGGCTACACCTTC CSADTPNYGYTF
- TRBJ1-1 - TRBV2 TGTGCCAGCATCCCCGATGGAGACAGTGAAGCTTTCTTT CASIPDGDSEAFF
many TRBJ2-2 - TRBV6-5 TGTGCCAGCAGTTACTCACTAAGCACCGGGGAGCTGTTTTTT CASSYSLSTGELFF
- TRBJ2-1 TRBD2 TRBV9 TGTGCCAGCAGCCGATCCGGGACTAGCGGCAACAATGAGCAGTTCTTC CASSRSGTSGNNEQFF
many TRBJ2-7 - TRBV6-1 TGTGCCATCTCGAGGGCTCCTTTAAGGGAGCAGTACTTC CAISRAPLREQYF
- TRBJ2-3 - TRBV29-1 TGCAGCGTTGCGCTTGTCACAGATACGCAGTATTTT CSVALVTDTQYF
once TRBJ1-1 TRBD1 TRBV6-5 TGTGCCAGCAGGTCTGGACAGGGGGCATACACTGAAGCTTTCTTT CASRSGQGAYTEAFF
- TRBJ2-2 TRBD2 TRBV5-4 TGTGCCAGCAGCTTGGTCCAGCGGGAGGGTGTCGGGGAGCTGTTTTTT CASSLVQREGVGELFF
- TRBJ2-5 TRBD2 TRBV9 TGTGCCAGCAGCGTAGCTACGCGGTCTAGCGGGAGTGGAGAGACCCAGTACTTC CASSVATRSSGSGETQYF
few TRBJ1-1 - TRBV7-9 TGTGCCAGCAGCCGTAACCCGACAGGAGGGGACACTGAAGCTTTCTTT CASSRNPTGGDTEAFF
- TRBJ1-1 - TRBV11-3 TGTGCCAGCAGCTTCAAGATGGACACTGAAGCTTTCTTT CASSFKMDTEAFF
- TRBJ1-5 TRBD1 TRBV5-5 TGTGCCAGCAGCCCGACAGGGGGCGAGATGAATCAGCCCCAGCATTTT CASSPTGGEMNQPQHF
- TRBJ1-1 TRBD1 TRBV27 TGTGCCAGCAGTTCATACAGGGGGCATCGAGACACTGAAGCTTTCTTT CASSSYRGHRDTEAFF
- TRBJ1-2 - TRBV6-6 TGTGCCAGCAGTTCCATACAGAGAGCTAACTATGGCTACACCTTC CASSSIQRANYGYTF
- TRBJ1-6 - TRBV6-1 TGTGCCAGCAGTGAATGGTCGTATTCACCCCTCCACTTT CASSEWSYSPLHF
- TRBJ2-3 TRBD2 TRBV28 TGTGCCAGCAGTTCTGGACTAGCGGGAGTGACAGATACGCAGTATTTT CASSSGLAGVTDTQYF
- TRBJ2-1 TRBD1 TRBV23-1 TGCGCCAGCAGTCAAGCTCCGGGGACAGAGATCAATGAGCAGTTCTTC CASSQAPGTEINEQFF
many TRBJ2-7 TRBD2 TRBV19 TGTGCCAGTAGTATAGCCCTAGCGGGAGGGAACCACGAGCAGTACTTC CASSIALAGGNHEQYF
- TRBJ2-3 TRBD2 TRBV10-3 TGTGCCATCAGTTATGACGGGGGGACCGCCGGTACGCAGTATTTT CAISYDGGTAGTQYF
- TRBJ2-7 - TRBV11-3 TGTGCCAGCAGCTTAGATTCCTACGAGCAGTACTTC CASSLDSYEQYF
- TRBJ2-1 - TRBV19 TGTGCCAGTAGTGGGTGGGAGGCCACCCGGGGCAATGAGCAGTTCTTC CASSGWEATRGNEQFF
few TRBJ2-7 TRBD2 TRBV2 TGTGCCAGCAGTGCGGGACTAAGCTCCTACGAGCAGTACTTC CASSAGLSSYEQYF
- TRBJ1-4 - TRBV5-1 TGCGCCAGCAGCTTGGAAACACTTGGTGAAAAACTGTTTTTT CASSLETLGEKLFF
- TRBJ1-5 - TRBV30 TGTGCCTCAGGGTCGGTAGTCGGACAGCCCCAGCACTTT CASGSVVGQPQHF
- TRBJ2-7 TRBD2 TRBV7-6 TGTGCCAGCAGCTTAGAGGCGGGGACTAGCGGGAGGGTTTCGTTCGAGCAGTACTTC CASSLEAGTSGRVSFEQYF
few TRBJ1-1 - TRBV7-9 TGTGCCAGCGCCACGCCGGGGGGCCGTGGCACTGAAGCTTTCTTT CASATPGGRGTEAFF
- TRBJ2-1 - TRBV7-6 TGTGCCAGCAGCCCGTCCCGGGACCCAGCCCACAATGAGCAGTTCTTC CASSPSRDPAHNEQFF
- TRBJ2-7 - TRBV10-2 TGCGCCAGCAGTGAAAACAGCCGACAGTACGAGCAGTACTTC CASSENSRQYEQYF
- TRBJ2-3 - TRBV12-5 TGTGCTAGTGGTTTGGTAGGACAGGGACTAACCACAGATACGCAGTATTTT CASGLVGQGLTTDTQYF
- TRBJ1-1 - TRBV5-4 TGTGCCAGCAGCGAGGGCCAGGGAAGAAACACTGAAGCTTTCTTT CASSEGQGRNTEAFF
- TRBJ2-1 - TRBV6-5 TGTGCCAGCAGTTACTCACAGGGATACAATGAGCAGTTCTTC CASSYSQGYNEQFF
- TRBJ2-2 TRBD2 TRBV28 TGTGCCAGCAGCCGGAGCGGGAGAGGGACCGGGGAGCTGTTTTTT CASSRSGRGTGELFF
once TRBJ2-7 TRBD1 TRBV5-1 TGCGCCAGCAGCTCGGGGACAGGGGGCTACCGATACGAGCAGTACTTC CASSSGTGGYRYEQYF
- TRBJ2-2 TRBD2 TRBV18 TGTGCCAGCTCACAGGGACTAGCCCTCGATACCGGGGAGCTGTTTTTT CASSQGLALDTGELFF
- TRBJ1-2 - TRBV9 TGTGCCAGCAGCGTAGACTGGGGCACCGGGGATGGCTACACCTTC CASSVDWGTGDGYTF
- TRBJ2-1 - TRBV29-1 TGCAGCGTAGTACCCTACAATGAGCAGTTCTTC CSVVPYNEQFF
many TRBJ2-2 - TRBV30 TGTGCCTGGAGTGCGGGCGAAGCCGGGGAGCTGTTTTTT CAWSAGEAGELFF
- TRBJ1-2 - TRBV28 TGTGCCAGCAAAATTGGGGCAGGTTCTTATGGCTACACCTTC CASKIGAGSYGYTF
few TRBJ1-5 TRBD1 TRBV6-1 TGTGCCAGCAGTGCCCAGACAGGGACTGGACTCAATCAGCCCCAGCATTTT CASSAQTGTGLNQPQHF
- TRBJ1-1 TRBD1 TRBV7-9 TGTGCCAGCAGCCCACACAGGGGGCGCACTGAAGCTTTCTTT CASSPHRGRTEAFF
- TRBJ1-4 - TRBV5-1 TGCGCCAGCAGTCCCTTGGGTGAAAAACTGTTTTTT CASSPLGEKLFF
- TRBJ2-1 TRBD2 TRBV5-1 TGCGCCAGCAGCTTTAGCGGGAACAATGAGCAGTTCTTC CASSFSGNNEQFF
- TRBJ2-5 - TRBV6-6 TGTGCCAGCAGTTACACCGTGTTGGGTGGAGAGACCCAGTACTTC CASSYTVLGGETQYF
- TRBJ1-5 - TRBV30 TGTGCCTGGAGTGCCGGGACACCTCAGCCCCAGCATTTT CAWSAGTPQPQHF
- TRBJ2-7 - TRBV5-1 TGCGCCAGCAGCTTGGCCCGGGGGTCGTCCTACGAGCAGTACTTC CASSLARGSSYEQYF
- TRBJ1-1 - TRBV5-4 TGTGCCAGCAGCTCCCCGGGGTCGAGGACTGAAGCTTTCTTT CASSSPGSRTEAFF
once TRBJ1-5 - TRBV10-3 TGTGCCATGGCAGGGGATAGCAATCAGCCCCAGCATTTT CAMAGDSNQPQHF
- TRBJ2-1 TRBD1 TRBV4-1 TGCGCCAGCAGCCAAGTTCCAGGGGGCCTAGGGGAGCAGTTCTTC CASSQVPGGLGEQFF
- TRBJ2-7 TRBD2 TRBV7-9 TGTGCCAGCAGCTCCGGACTAGCGGGAGGCCGCTCCTACGAGCAGTACTTC CASSSGLAGGRSYEQYF
- TRBJ2-3 TRBD1 TRBV28 TGTGCCGAAGGGACAGCAAGCACAGATACGCAGTATTTT CAEGTASTDTQYF
- TRBJ1-5 - TRBV11-2 TGTGCCAGCAGCTTAGATCAAGACGGCTATGGGCCCCAGCATTTT CASSLDQDGYGPQHF
- TRBJ2-2 - TRBV11-2 TGTGCCAGCAGCAGCCCCCCGAACACCGGGGAGCTGTTTTTT CASSSPPNTGELFF
- TRBJ1-5 - TRBV23-1 TGCGCCAGCAGTCAATGGGGACGGCGGAGCAATCAGCCCCAGCATTTT CASSQWGRRSNQPQHF
- TRBJ2-1 TRBD2 TRBV28 TGTGCCAGCAGACTAGCGGCCTCCTACAATGAGCAGTTCTTC CASRLAASYNEQFF
- TRBJ2-2 TRBD1 TRBV2 TGTGCCAGCAGTAAATTGACAGGGTTCGGAGGCGGGGAGCTGTTTTTT CASSKLTGFGGGELFF
- TRBJ2-1 TRBD2 TRBV5-1 TGCGCCAGCAGCCCTCGGACTAGCGGCTACAATGAGCAGTTCTTC CASSPRTSGYNEQFF
few TRBJ2-7 - TRBV5-1 TGCGCCAGCAGCACGGACGGAGGGGGCTACGAGCAGTACTTC CASSTDGGGYEQYF